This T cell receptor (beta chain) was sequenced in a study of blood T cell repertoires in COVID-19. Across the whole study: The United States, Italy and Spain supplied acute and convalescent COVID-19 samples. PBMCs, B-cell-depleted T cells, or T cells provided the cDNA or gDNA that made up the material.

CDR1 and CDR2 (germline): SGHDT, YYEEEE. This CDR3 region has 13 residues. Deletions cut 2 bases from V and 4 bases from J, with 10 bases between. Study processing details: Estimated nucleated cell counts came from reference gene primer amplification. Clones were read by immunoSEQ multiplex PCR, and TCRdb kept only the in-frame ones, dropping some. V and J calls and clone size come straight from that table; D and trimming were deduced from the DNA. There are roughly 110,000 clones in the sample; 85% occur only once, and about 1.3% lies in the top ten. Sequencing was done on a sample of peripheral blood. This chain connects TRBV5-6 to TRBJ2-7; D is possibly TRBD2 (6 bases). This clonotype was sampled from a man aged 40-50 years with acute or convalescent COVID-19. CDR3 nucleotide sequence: TGTGCCAGCAGCTTCATTGGGACTTACGAGCAGTACTTC. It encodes CASSFIGTYEQYF. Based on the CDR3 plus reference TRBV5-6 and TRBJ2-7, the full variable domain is DAGVTQSPTHLIKTRGQQVTLRCSPKSGHDTVSWYQQALGQGPQFIFQYYEEEERQRGNFPDRFSGHQFPNYSSELNVNALLLGDSALYLCASSFIGTYEQYFGPGTRLTVT.